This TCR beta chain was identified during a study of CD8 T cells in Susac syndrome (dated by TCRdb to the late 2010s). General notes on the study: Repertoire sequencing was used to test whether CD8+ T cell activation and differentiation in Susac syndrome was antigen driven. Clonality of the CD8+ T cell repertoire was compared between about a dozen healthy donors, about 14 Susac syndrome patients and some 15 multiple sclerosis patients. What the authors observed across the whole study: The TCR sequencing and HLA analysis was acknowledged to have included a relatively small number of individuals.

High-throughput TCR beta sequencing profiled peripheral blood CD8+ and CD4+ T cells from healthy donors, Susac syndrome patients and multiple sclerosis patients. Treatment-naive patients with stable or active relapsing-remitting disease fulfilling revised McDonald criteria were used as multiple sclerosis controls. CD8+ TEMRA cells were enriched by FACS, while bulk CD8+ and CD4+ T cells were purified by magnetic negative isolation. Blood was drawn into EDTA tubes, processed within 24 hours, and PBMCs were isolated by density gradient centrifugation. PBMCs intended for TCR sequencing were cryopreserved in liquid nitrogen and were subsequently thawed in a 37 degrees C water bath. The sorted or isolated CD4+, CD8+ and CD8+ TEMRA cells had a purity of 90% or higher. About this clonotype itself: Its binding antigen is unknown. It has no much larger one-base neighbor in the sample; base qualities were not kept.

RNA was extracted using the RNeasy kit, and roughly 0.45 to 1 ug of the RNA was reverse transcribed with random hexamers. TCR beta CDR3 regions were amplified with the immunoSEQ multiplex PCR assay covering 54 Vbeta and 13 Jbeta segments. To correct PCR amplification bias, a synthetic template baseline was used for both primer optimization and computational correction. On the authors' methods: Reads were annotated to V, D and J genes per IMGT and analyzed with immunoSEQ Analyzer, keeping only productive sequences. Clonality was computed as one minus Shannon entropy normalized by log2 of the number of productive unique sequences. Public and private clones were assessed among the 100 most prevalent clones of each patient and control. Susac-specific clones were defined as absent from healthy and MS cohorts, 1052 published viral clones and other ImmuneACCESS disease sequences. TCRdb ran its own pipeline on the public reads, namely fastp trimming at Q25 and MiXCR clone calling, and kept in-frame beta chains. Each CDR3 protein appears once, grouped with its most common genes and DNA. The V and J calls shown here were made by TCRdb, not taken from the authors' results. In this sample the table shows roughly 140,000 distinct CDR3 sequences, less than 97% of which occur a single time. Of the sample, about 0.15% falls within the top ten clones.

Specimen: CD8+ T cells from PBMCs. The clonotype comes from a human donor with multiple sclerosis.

The CDR3 protein: CASTHGGRPSTDTQYF. The DNA reads TGTGCCAGCACTCATGGAGGACGACCTAGCACAGATACGCAGTATTTT. Rearrangement joined TRBV27 to TRBJ2-3, with a weak D call of TRBD2 (5 bases match). CDR1 MNHEY and CDR2 SMNVEV were looked up in the germline V gene (reference sequence). The CDR3 runs 16 residues from the cysteine to the phenylalanine. The sequence is cut down to CDR3 DNA, 48 bases in frame from base 1. Between the V and J ends, shortened by 7 bases and 0 bases respectively, the junction contains 17 bases.